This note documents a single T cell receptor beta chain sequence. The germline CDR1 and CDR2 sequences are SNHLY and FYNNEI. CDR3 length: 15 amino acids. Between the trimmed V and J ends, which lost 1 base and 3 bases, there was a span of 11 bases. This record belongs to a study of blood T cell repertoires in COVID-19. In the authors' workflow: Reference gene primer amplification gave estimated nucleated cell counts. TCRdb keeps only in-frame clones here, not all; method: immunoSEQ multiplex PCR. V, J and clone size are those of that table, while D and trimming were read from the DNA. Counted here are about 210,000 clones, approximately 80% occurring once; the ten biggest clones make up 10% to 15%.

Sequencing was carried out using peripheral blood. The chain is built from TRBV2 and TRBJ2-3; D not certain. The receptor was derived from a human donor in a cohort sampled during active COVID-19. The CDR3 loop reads CASSEVDLKTDTQYF. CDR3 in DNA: TGTGCCAGCAGTGAAGTAGACTTAAAAACAGATACGCAGTATTTT. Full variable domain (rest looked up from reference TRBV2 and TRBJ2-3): EPEVTQTPSHQVTQMGQEVILRCVPISNHLYFYWYRQILGQKVEFLVSFYNNEISEKSEIFDDQFSVERPDGSNFTLKIRSTKLEDSAMYFCASSEVDLKTDTQYFGPGTRLTVL.